The rows below give T cell receptor beta chains drawn from one sample of a study of CD8 T cells in ankylosing spondylitis. From the 5' RACE reads, TCRdb called clonotypes with MiXCR, one entry per CDR3 protein. This sample has fewer than 550,000 distinct CDR3 sequences, with less than 6% found just once. Sequencing input: blood, either unsorted or a sorted T cell fraction (not recorded which). The receptors were sampled from a male donor with ankylosing spondylitis. Each CDR3 is given with its conserved first and last residue. The order of the fields is V gene, J gene, clone size, D gene, CDR3 protein, CDR3 DNA. D genes are given only for firm matches. Not all rows give a size; the values are once, few, many and, for expanded clones, a class.

v_gene: TRBV6-1; j_gene: TRBJ1-1; abundance: many; d_gene: -; CDR3aa: CANSYRVNTEAFF; CDR3nt: TGTGCCAACTCCTACAGGGTTAACACTGAAGCTTTCTTT
v_gene: TRBV5-4; j_gene: TRBJ2-6; abundance: -; d_gene: -; CDR3aa: CASSSTPSGANVLTF; CDR3nt: TGTGCCAGCAGTTCGACTCCCTCTGGGGCCAACGTCCTGACTTTC
v_gene: TRBV7-9; j_gene: TRBJ2-3; abundance: many; d_gene: -; CDR3aa: CASSPRLETGGDTQYF; CDR3nt: TGTGCCAGCAGCCCAAGGTTGGAGACCGGGGGAGATACGCAGTATTTT
v_gene: TRBV29-1; j_gene: TRBJ2-3; abundance: many; d_gene: -; CDR3aa: CSVGLIGGDTQYF; CDR3nt: TGCAGCGTTGGTCTAATAGGGGGAGATACGCAGTATTTT
v_gene: TRBV28; j_gene: TRBJ2-3; abundance: -; d_gene: TRBD2; CDR3aa: CASSPGLAGASTDTQYF; CDR3nt: TGTGCCAGCTCCCCCGGGCTAGCGGGGGCGAGCACAGATACGCAGTATTTT
v_gene: TRBV11-2; j_gene: TRBJ2-1; abundance: -; d_gene: -; CDR3aa: CASSRGRLALLYNEQFF; CDR3nt: TGTGCCAGCAGTCGCGGGCGGCTAGCCCTTTTATACAATGAGCAGTTCTTC
v_gene: TRBV30; j_gene: TRBJ1-2; abundance: -; d_gene: -; CDR3aa: CAWELDTQRGYGYTF; CDR3nt: TGTGCCTGGGAGCTCGACACTCAAAGGGGCTATGGCTACACCTTC
v_gene: TRBV10-3; j_gene: TRBJ1-2; abundance: many; d_gene: -; CDR3aa: CAIGGDYGYTF; CDR3nt: TGTGCCATCGGTGGGGACTATGGCTACACCTTC
v_gene: TRBV20-1; j_gene: TRBJ1-2; abundance: many; d_gene: TRBD1; CDR3aa: CSAQQGAFNYGYTF; CDR3nt: TGCAGTGCTCAGCAGGGGGCGTTTAACTATGGCTACACCTTC
v_gene: TRBV2; j_gene: TRBJ1-3; abundance: few; d_gene: -; CDR3aa: CASSERSGFNTIYF; CDR3nt: TGTGCCAGCAGTGAACGATCCGGGTTCAACACCATATATTTT
v_gene: TRBV9; j_gene: TRBJ2-1; abundance: many; d_gene: TRBD2; CDR3aa: CASSVDGTSGYNEQFF; CDR3nt: TGTGCCAGCAGCGTGGACGGGACTAGCGGCTACAATGAGCAGTTCTTC
v_gene: TRBV29-1; j_gene: TRBJ1-1; abundance: many; d_gene: -; CDR3aa: CSVEKEAFF; CDR3nt: TGCAGCGTAGAAAAGGAAGCTTTCTTT
v_gene: TRBV10-3; j_gene: TRBJ2-7; abundance: many; d_gene: -; CDR3aa: CAISASRGYEQYF; CDR3nt: TGTGCCATCAGTGCCTCCCGCGGCTACGAGCAGTACTTC
v_gene: TRBV15; j_gene: TRBJ2-7; abundance: many; d_gene: -; CDR3aa: CATSRDWQGNEQYF; CDR3nt: TGTGCCACCAGCAGAGATTGGCAGGGAAACGAGCAGTACTTC
v_gene: TRBV5-1; j_gene: TRBJ2-2; abundance: -; d_gene: -; CDR3aa: CASSFRVGGELFF; CDR3nt: TGCGCCAGCAGCTTCAGGGTTGGCGGGGAGCTGTTTTTT
v_gene: TRBV5-1; j_gene: TRBJ2-1; abundance: many; d_gene: -; CDR3aa: CASSLAGLVQFF; CDR3nt: TGCGCCAGCAGCTTGGCCGGGCTAGTTCAGTTCTTC
v_gene: TRBV7-8; j_gene: TRBJ2-1; abundance: many; d_gene: TRBD1; CDR3aa: CASSLAPRQGGFF; CDR3nt: TGTGCCAGCAGCTTAGCGCCCCGACAGGGCGGCTTCTTC
v_gene: TRBV9; j_gene: TRBJ1-2; abundance: many; d_gene: -; CDR3aa: CASSANSFTGSYGYTF; CDR3nt: TGTGCCAGCAGCGCAAACTCGTTCACCGGATCGTATGGCTACACCTTC
v_gene: TRBV5-5; j_gene: TRBJ1-5; abundance: -; d_gene: -; CDR3aa: CASSRGSGPNQPQHF; CDR3nt: TGTGCCAGCAGCAGGGGGAGCGGACCCAATCAGCCCCAGCATTTT
v_gene: TRBV29-1; j_gene: TRBJ2-7; abundance: -; d_gene: -; CDR3aa: CSVGSRYEQYF; CDR3nt: TGCAGCGTTGGATCGAGATACGAGCAGTACTTC
v_gene: TRBV27; j_gene: TRBJ2-3; abundance: many; d_gene: TRBD1; CDR3aa: CASKTGVDTQYF; CDR3nt: TGTGCCAGCAAAACAGGGGTAGATACGCAGTATTTT
v_gene: TRBV29-1; j_gene: TRBJ2-1; abundance: many; d_gene: TRBD1; CDR3aa: CSVERGTGDHNEQFF; CDR3nt: TGCAGCGTCGAGCGCGGGACAGGGGATCACAATGAGCAGTTCTTC
v_gene: TRBV20-1; j_gene: TRBJ1-4; abundance: many; d_gene: -; CDR3aa: CSARQASDDEKLFF; CDR3nt: TGCAGTGCTCGACAGGCGTCCGACGATGAAAAACTGTTTTTT
v_gene: TRBV29-1; j_gene: TRBJ2-5; abundance: many; d_gene: -; CDR3aa: CSVEKGETQYF; CDR3nt: TGCAGCGTTGAAAAGGGAGAGACCCAGTACTTC
v_gene: TRBV6-2/TRBV6-3; j_gene: TRBJ2-1; abundance: many; d_gene: TRBD2; CDR3aa: CASSRHLAGGGNEQFF; CDR3nt: TGTGCCAGCAGCCGACACCTAGCGGGTGGTGGCAATGAGCAGTTCTTC
v_gene: TRBV29-1; j_gene: TRBJ1-2; abundance: many; d_gene: -; CDR3aa: CSVERQTNYGYTF; CDR3nt: TGCAGCGTTGAAAGGCAGACTAACTATGGCTACACCTTC
v_gene: TRBV7-8; j_gene: TRBJ1-1; abundance: many; d_gene: TRBD1; CDR3aa: CASSIDRGGEAFF; CDR3nt: TGTGCCAGCAGCATAGACAGGGGGGGCGAAGCTTTCTTT
v_gene: TRBV27; j_gene: TRBJ1-5; abundance: many; d_gene: TRBD1; CDR3aa: CASSPWTGTGSNQPQHF; CDR3nt: TGTGCCAGCAGTCCCTGGACAGGGACTGGAAGCAATCAGCCCCAGCATTTT
v_gene: TRBV24-1; j_gene: TRBJ2-5; abundance: -; d_gene: TRBD1; CDR3aa: CATSDLQQGETQYF; CDR3nt: TGTGCCACCAGTGATTTGCAACAGGGGGAGACCCAGTACTTC
v_gene: TRBV13; j_gene: TRBJ2-5; abundance: -; d_gene: TRBD1; CDR3aa: CASSPRQGKDQYF; CDR3nt: TGTGCCAGCAGCCCCAGACAGGGAAAGGACCAGTACTTC
v_gene: TRBV7-3; j_gene: TRBJ2-1; abundance: -; d_gene: TRBD2; CDR3aa: CASSMRGGLNEQFF; CDR3nt: TGTGCCAGCAGCATGCGCGGGGGGTTGAATGAGCAGTTCTTC
v_gene: TRBV28; j_gene: TRBJ1-1; abundance: many; d_gene: TRBD1; CDR3aa: CASSLFGTGYTEAFF; CDR3nt: TGTGCCAGCAGTTTATTCGGGACAGGGTACACTGAAGCTTTCTTT
v_gene: TRBV20-1; j_gene: TRBJ1-1; abundance: many; d_gene: TRBD1; CDR3aa: CSAPRDREAFF; CDR3nt: TGCAGTGCCCCCCGGGACAGAGAAGCTTTCTTT
v_gene: TRBV5-1; j_gene: TRBJ1-6; abundance: many; d_gene: -; CDR3aa: CASRLDGGGNSPLHF; CDR3nt: TGCGCCAGCAGGTTGGACGGGGGAGGTAATTCACCCCTCCACTTT
v_gene: TRBV28; j_gene: TRBJ2-7; abundance: many; d_gene: -; CDR3aa: CASSLVGKVREQYF; CDR3nt: TGTGCCAGCAGTTTGGTTGGGAAGGTACGCGAGCAGTACTTC
v_gene: TRBV20-1; j_gene: TRBJ2-7; abundance: many; d_gene: TRBD2; CDR3aa: CSARAPGGGAYEQYF; CDR3nt: TGCAGTGCTAGGGCCCCCGGGGGGGGTGCCTACGAGCAGTACTTC
v_gene: TRBV4-3; j_gene: TRBJ2-1; abundance: -; d_gene: TRBD1; CDR3aa: CASSQPPGQAFGEQFF; CDR3nt: TGCGCCAGCAGCCAACCGCCGGGACAGGCTTTCGGTGAGCAGTTCTTC
v_gene: TRBV4-2; j_gene: TRBJ2-1; abundance: many; d_gene: TRBD2; CDR3aa: CASSQEGGSSYNEQFF; CDR3nt: TGTGCCAGCAGCCAAGAGGGGGGGAGCTCCTACAATGAGCAGTTCTTC
v_gene: TRBV5-5; j_gene: TRBJ2-7; abundance: few; d_gene: -; CDR3aa: CASSLEGRGYEQYF; CDR3nt: TGTGCCAGCAGCTTAGAGGGCAGGGGCTACGAGCAGTACTTC
v_gene: TRBV9; j_gene: TRBJ2-2; abundance: many; d_gene: -; CDR3aa: CASSVGTKNTGELFF; CDR3nt: TGTGCCAGCAGCGTGGGGACCAAAAACACCGGGGAGCTGTTTTTT
v_gene: TRBV18; j_gene: TRBJ2-4; abundance: many; d_gene: -; CDR3aa: CASSPGGTKNIQYF; CDR3nt: TGTGCCAGCTCACCGGGGGGAACCAAAAACATTCAGTACTTC
v_gene: TRBV29-1; j_gene: TRBJ2-1; abundance: -; d_gene: TRBD2; CDR3aa: CSVRLAAGYNEQFF; CDR3nt: TGCAGCGTGCGCCTAGCGGCGGGCTACAATGAGCAGTTCTTC
v_gene: TRBV11-3; j_gene: TRBJ2-7; abundance: -; d_gene: -; CDR3aa: CASSSGSKGAYEQYF; CDR3nt: TGTGCCAGCAGCTCAGGGTCGAAGGGTGCCTACGAGCAGTACTTC
v_gene: TRBV12-3/TRBV12-4; j_gene: TRBJ2-7; abundance: few; d_gene: -; CDR3aa: CASSLSMTYEQYF; CDR3nt: TGTGCCAGCAGTTTAAGTATGACCTACGAGCAGTACTTC
v_gene: TRBV12-3/TRBV12-4; j_gene: TRBJ2-7; abundance: many; d_gene: -; CDR3aa: CASSLYRVNEQYF; CDR3nt: TGTGCCAGCAGTTTGTACAGGGTGAACGAGCAGTACTTC
v_gene: TRBV27; j_gene: TRBJ2-5; abundance: few; d_gene: TRBD2; CDR3aa: CASSLGWTSGTQETQYF; CDR3nt: TGTGCCAGCAGTTTAGGATGGACTAGCGGAACTCAAGAGACCCAGTACTTC
v_gene: TRBV7-9; j_gene: TRBJ2-2; abundance: many; d_gene: -; CDR3aa: CASPRGKNTGELFF; CDR3nt: TGTGCCAGCCCCCGGGGGAAGAACACCGGGGAGCTGTTTTTT
v_gene: TRBV20-1; j_gene: TRBJ2-4; abundance: many; d_gene: -; CDR3aa: CSARRQGIVHIQYF; CDR3nt: TGCAGTGCTAGGAGGCAGGGAATTGTGCATATTCAGTACTTC
v_gene: TRBV4-3; j_gene: TRBJ2-1; abundance: many; d_gene: -; CDR3aa: CASSQGGRGFVDEQFF; CDR3nt: TGCGCCAGCAGCCAGGGGGGACGGGGATTCGTAGATGAGCAGTTCTTC
v_gene: TRBV20-1; j_gene: TRBJ2-4; abundance: many; d_gene: -; CDR3aa: CSANLGERDIQYF; CDR3nt: TGCAGTGCTAACCTTGGGGAACGCGACATTCAGTACTTC
v_gene: TRBV3-1; j_gene: TRBJ1-1; abundance: many; d_gene: -; CDR3aa: CASSPDRQPTEAFF; CDR3nt: TGTGCCAGCAGCCCCGACAGGCAACCTACTGAAGCTTTCTTT
v_gene: TRBV9; j_gene: TRBJ2-7; abundance: many; d_gene: -; CDR3aa: CASSGGSVGREQYF; CDR3nt: TGTGCCAGCAGCGGGGGGTCGGTCGGTCGGGAGCAGTACTTC
v_gene: TRBV11-2; j_gene: TRBJ2-7; abundance: -; d_gene: TRBD2; CDR3aa: CASSLGSGRPVGEQYF; CDR3nt: TGTGCCAGCAGCTTAGGTAGCGGGAGGCCCGTCGGGGAGCAGTACTTC